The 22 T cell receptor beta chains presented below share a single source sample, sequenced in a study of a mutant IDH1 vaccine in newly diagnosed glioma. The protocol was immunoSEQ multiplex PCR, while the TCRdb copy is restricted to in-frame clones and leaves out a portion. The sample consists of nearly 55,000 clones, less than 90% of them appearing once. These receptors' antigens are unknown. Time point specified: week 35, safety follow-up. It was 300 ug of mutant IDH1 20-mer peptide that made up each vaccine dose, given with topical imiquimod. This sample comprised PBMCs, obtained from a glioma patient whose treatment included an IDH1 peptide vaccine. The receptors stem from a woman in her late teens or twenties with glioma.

The CDR3 region is CASRGQGRVNTEAFF. The DNA for the CDR3 is TGTGCCAGCCGGGGACAGGGGAGAGTAAACACTGAAGCTTTCTTT. J is TRBJ1-1 and V is TRBV25-1, with 10 bases lining up with TRBD1. Losses at the gene ends were 8 bases for V and 2 bases for J; bases not matched to a gene: 8. The CDR3 extends over 15 amino acids. Per the germline V gene, CDR1 is MGHDK and CDR2 is SYGVNS.

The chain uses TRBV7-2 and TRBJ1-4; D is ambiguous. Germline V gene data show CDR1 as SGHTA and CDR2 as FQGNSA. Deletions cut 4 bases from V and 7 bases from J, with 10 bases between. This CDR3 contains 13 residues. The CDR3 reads CASSSVYGEKLFF. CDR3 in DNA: TGTGCCAGCAGCTCGGTTTACGGTGAAAAACTGTTTTTT.

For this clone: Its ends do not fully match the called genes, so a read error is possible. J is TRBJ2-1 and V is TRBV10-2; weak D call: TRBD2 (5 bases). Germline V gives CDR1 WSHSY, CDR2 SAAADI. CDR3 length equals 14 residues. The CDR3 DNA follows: TGCGCCAGCAGTGGACTTTGGGGAGTGGCTGAGCGGTTCTTC. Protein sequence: CASSGLWGVAERFF.

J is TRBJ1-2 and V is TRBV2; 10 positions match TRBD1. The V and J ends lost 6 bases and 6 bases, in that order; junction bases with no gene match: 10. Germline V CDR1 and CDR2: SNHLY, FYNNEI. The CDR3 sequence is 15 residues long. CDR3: CASRPIRQGANGYTF. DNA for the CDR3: TGTGCCAGCAGGCCTATTCGACAGGGGGCGAATGGCTACACCTTC.

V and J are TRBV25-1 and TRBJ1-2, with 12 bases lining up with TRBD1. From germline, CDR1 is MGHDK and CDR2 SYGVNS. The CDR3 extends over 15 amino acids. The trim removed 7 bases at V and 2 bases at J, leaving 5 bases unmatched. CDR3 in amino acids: CASTGTGGGNYGYTF. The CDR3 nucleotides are TGTGCCAGCACAGGGACAGGGGGCGGGAACTATGGCTACACCTTC.

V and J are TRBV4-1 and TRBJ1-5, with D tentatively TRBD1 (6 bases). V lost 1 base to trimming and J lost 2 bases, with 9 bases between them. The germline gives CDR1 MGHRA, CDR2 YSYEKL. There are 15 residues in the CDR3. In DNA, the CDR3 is TGCGCCAGCAGCCAAGGGGGGGCGGGCAATCAGCCCCAGCATTTT. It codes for CASSQGGAGNQPQHF.

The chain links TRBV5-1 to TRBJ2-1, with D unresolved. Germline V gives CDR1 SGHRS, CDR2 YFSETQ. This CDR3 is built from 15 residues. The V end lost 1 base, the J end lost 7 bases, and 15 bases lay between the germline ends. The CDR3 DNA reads TGCGCCAGCAGCTTGTCAGGTATCAATTCAAATGAGCAGTTCTTC. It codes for CASSLSGINSNEQFF. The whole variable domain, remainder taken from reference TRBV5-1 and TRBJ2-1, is KAGVTQTPRYLIKTRGQQVTLSCSPISGHRSVSWYQQTPGQGLQFLFEYFSETQRNKGNFPGRFSGRQFSNSRSEMNVSTLELGDSALYLCASSLSGINSNEQFFGPGTRLTVL.

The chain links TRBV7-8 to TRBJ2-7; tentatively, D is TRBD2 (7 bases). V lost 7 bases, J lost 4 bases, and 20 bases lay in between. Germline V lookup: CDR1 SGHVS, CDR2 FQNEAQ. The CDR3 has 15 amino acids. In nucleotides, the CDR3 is TGTGCCAGCACCCCTATTGGGGGGGGCTCGTACGAGCAGTACTTC. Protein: CASTPIGGGSYEQYF.

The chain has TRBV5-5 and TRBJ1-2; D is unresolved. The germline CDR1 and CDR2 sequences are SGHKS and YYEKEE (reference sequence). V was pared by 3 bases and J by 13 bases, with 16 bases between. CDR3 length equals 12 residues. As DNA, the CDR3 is TGTGCCAGCAGCTCGCTTTTAACAGTGCTCACCTTC. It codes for CASSSLLTVLTF. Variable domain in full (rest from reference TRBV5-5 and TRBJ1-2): DAGVTQSPTHLIKTRGQQVTLRCSPISGHKSVSWYQQVLGQGPQFIFQYYEKEERGRGNFPDRFSARQFPNYSSELNVNALLLGDSALYLCASSSLLTVLTFGSGTRLTVV.

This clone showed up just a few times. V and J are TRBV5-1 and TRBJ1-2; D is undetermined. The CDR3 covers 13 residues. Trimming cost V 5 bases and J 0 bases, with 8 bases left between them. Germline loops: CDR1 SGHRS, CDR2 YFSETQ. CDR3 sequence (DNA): TGCGCCAGCAGTGAGCTGCCTAACTATGGCTACACCTTC. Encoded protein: CASSELPNYGYTF.

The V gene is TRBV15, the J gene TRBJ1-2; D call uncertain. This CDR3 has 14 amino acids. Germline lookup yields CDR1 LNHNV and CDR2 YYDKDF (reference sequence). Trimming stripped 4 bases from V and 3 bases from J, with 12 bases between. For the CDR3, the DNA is TGTGCCACCAGCAATGGGGTGGGAGACTATGGCTACACCTTC. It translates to CATSNGVGDYGYTF.

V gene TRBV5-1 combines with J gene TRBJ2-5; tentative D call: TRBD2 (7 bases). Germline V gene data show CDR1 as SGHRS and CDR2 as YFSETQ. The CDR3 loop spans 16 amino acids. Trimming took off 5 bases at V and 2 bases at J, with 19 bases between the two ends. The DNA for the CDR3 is TGCGCCAGCAGGGCACGGGGGGCTAGCGGACAAGAGACCCAGTACTTC. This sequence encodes CASRARGASGQETQYF.

This CDR3 is CASRDTGAGEKLFF. In DNA form, the CDR3 reads TGTGCCAGCAGGGACACAGGGGCCGGCGAAAAACTGTTTTTT. V is TRBV7-9 and J is TRBJ1-4; TRBD1 agrees at 7 bases. Germline CDR1 reads SEHNR; CDR2 reads FQNEAQ (reference sequence). V lost 6 bases and J lost 8; bases outside the gene matches: 9. CDR3 length: 14 amino acids.

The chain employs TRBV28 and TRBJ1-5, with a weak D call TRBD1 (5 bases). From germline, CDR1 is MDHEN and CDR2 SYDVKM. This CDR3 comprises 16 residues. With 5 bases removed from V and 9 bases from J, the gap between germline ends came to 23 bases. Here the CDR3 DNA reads TGTGCCAGCAGTCCCCGACAGAACCTTCTCGGGAGGCCCCAGCATTTT. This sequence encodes CASSPRQNLLGRPQHF. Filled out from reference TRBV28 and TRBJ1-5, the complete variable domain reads DVKVTQSSRYLVKRTGEKVFLECVQDMDHENMFWYRQDPGLGLRLIYFSYDVKMKEKGDIPEGYSVSREKKERFSLILESASTNQTSMYLCASSPRQNLLGRPQHFGDGTRLSIL.

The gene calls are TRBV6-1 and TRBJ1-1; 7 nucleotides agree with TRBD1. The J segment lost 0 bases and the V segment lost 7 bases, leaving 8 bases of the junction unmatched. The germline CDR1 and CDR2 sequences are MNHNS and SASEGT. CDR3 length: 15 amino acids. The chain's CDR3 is CASTSRTGLNTEAFF. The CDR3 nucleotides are TGTGCCAGCACTTCAAGGACAGGACTGAACACTGAAGCTTTCTTT.

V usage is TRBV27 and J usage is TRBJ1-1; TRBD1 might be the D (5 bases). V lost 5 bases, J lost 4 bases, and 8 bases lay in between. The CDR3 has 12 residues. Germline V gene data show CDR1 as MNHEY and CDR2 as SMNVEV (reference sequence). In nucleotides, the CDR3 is TGTGCCAGCAGTCCGAGGGGCACTGAAGCTTTCTTT. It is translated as CASSPRGTEAFF.

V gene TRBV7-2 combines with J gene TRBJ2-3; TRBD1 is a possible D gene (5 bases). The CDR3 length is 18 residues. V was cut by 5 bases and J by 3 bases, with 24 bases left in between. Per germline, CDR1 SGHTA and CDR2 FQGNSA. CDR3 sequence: CASSPQKLGASWTDTQYF. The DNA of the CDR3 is TGTGCCAGCAGCCCACAGAAGCTAGGGGCATCGTGGACAGATACGCAGTATTTT. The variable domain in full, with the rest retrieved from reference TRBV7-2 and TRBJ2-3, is GAGVSQSPSNKVTEKGKDVELRCDPISGHTALYWYRQSLGQGLEFLIYFQGNSAPDKSGLPSDRFSAERTGGSVSTLTIQRTQQEDSAVYLCASSPQKLGASWTDTQYFGPGTRLTVL.

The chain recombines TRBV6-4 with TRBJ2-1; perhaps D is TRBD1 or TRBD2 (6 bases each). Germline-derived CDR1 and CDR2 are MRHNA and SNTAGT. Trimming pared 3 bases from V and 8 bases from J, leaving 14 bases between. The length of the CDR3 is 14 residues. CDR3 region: CASSDEGGFDEQFF. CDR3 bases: TGTGCCAGCAGTGATGAGGGGGGCTTCGATGAGCAGTTCTTC.

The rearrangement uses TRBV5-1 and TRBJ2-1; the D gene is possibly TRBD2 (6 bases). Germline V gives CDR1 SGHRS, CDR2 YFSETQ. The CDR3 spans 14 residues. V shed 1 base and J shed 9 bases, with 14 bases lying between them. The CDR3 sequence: CASSLWGEQGEQFF. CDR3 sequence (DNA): TGCGCCAGCAGCTTGTGGGGGGAGCAGGGTGAGCAGTTCTTC.

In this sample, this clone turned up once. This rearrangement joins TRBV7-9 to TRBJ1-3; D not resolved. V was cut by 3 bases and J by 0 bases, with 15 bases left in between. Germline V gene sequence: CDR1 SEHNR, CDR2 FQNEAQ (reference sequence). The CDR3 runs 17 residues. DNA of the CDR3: TGTGCCAGCAGCTTTGCTCCCGTCGGGTCCTCTGGAAACACCATATATTTT. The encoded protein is CASSFAPVGSSGNTIYF.

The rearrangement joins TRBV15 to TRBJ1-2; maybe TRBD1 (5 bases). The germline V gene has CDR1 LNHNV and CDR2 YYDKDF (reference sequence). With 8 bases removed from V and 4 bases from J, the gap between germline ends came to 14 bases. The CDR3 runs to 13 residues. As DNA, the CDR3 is TGTGCCACCGGATCGCCTACAGGCTATGGCTACACCTTC. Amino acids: CATGSPTGYGYTF.

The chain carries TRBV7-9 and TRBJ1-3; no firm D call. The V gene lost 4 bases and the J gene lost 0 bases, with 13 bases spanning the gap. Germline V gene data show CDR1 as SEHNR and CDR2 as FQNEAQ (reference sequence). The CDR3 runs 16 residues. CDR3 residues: CASSSWEGFSGNTIYF. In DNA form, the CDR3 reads TGTGCCAGCAGCTCTTGGGAGGGCTTCTCTGGAAACACCATATATTTT.